The 12 T cell receptor beta chains below all came from one sample that was sequenced in a study of T cell responses to AZD1222 COVID-19 vaccine. Libraries were prepared by immunoSEQ multiplex PCR; TCRdb keeps only in-frame clonotypes and omits some of them. The table includes roughly 120,000 clones, approximately 83% detected once. The source material was peripheral blood, sampled on day 0 of MenACWY control vaccination. The source is an adult in good health.

The gene calls are TRBV3-1 (or the pseudogene TRBV3-2) and TRBJ2-3; D possibly corresponds to TRBD1 (5 bases). The CDR3 contains 12 residues. The germline CDR1 and CDR2 sequences are LGHDT and YNNKEL (reference sequence). With 6 bases removed from V and 3 bases from J, the gap between germline ends came to 7 bases. CDR3 in amino acids: CASRGATDTQYF. As DNA, the CDR3 is TGTGCCAGCAGAGGGGCGACAGATACGCAGTATTTT.

The chain is built from TRBV4-2 and TRBJ2-1, with TRBD2 as a possible D gene (6 bases). With 0 bases removed from V and 7 bases from J, the gap between germline ends came to 16 bases. Germline CDR1 and CDR2: LGHNA and YNFKEQ. The CDR3 spans 16 residues. In nucleotides, the CDR3 is TGTGCCAGCAGCCAAGATCTGCGGGGACCTAGTAATGAGCAGTTCTTC. Translated, it gives CASSQDLRGPSNEQFF.

The chain recombines TRBV30 with TRBJ1-4; TRBD1 is a possible D gene (5 bases). Trimming took off 5 bases at V and 7 bases at J, with 11 bases between the two ends. CDR1 is GTSNPN and CDR2 is SVGIG in the germline V gene (reference sequence). This CDR3 has 12 residues. CDR3 sequence reads: CAWEWRGEKLFF. CDR3 coding DNA: TGTGCCTGGGAATGGAGGGGTGAAAAACTGTTTTTT.

The chain combines TRBV18 with TRBJ2-7; D is ambiguous. The germline CDR1 and CDR2 sequences are KGHSH and LQKENI. Trimming stripped 3 bases from V and 2 bases from J, with 14 bases between. The CDR3 is made up of 15 amino acids. The CDR3 reads CASSPSRSNTYEQYF. CDR3 coding DNA: TGTGCCAGCTCACCGAGTCGATCAAATACCTACGAGCAGTACTTC.

Only one count was recorded for this clone. V and J are TRBV3-1 (or the pseudogene TRBV3-2) and TRBJ2-7; D unresolved. V was trimmed by 2 bases and J by 7 bases, leaving 24 bases between them. CDR3 length equals 17 residues. CDR1 and CDR2 (germline): LGHDT, YNNKEL (reference sequence). The CDR3 DNA reads TGTGCCAGCAGCCAAAACCGGACGGCTAAAGTTAGTCGTGAGCAGTACTTC. Translating it yields CASSQNRTAKVSREQYF.

This rearrangement joins TRBV28 to TRBJ2-4; TRBD1 matches at 8 bases. Germline CDR1 MDHEN, CDR2 SYDVKM. The CDR3 loop spans 15 amino acids. V lost 3 bases to trimming and J lost 1 base; unmatched junction nucleotides: 2. Written as DNA, the CDR3 is TGTGCCAGCAGTTTGACAGGGGCTGCCAAAAACATTCAGTACTTC. This sequence encodes CASSLTGAAKNIQYF.

This clone showed up just a few times. The CDR3 DNA follows: TGTGCCAGCAGCCAATTTTCGGGGACCGGCACTGAAGCTTTCTTT. Protein sequence: CASSQFSGTGTEAFF. The chain has TRBV16 and TRBJ1-1; TRBD1 is a possible D gene (5 bases). Germline CDR1 is KGHSY and CDR2 is FQNENV. The CDR3 consists of 15 residues. Trimming took 1 base from V and 4 from J, leaving 13 bases between them. The whole variable domain, filled in from reference TRBV16 and TRBJ1-1, reads GEEVAQTPKHLVRGEGQKAKLYCAPIKGHSYVFWYQQVLKNEFKFLISFQNENVFDETGMPKERFSAKCLPNSPCSLEIQATKLEDSAVYFCASSQFSGTGTEAFFGQGTRLTVV.

The V gene is TRBV19, the J gene TRBJ1-6; no clear D gene. Germline loops: CDR1 LNHDA, CDR2 SQIVND (reference sequence). The CDR3 covers 15 residues. Between the trimmed V and J ends, which lost 3 bases and 7 bases, there was a span of 13 bases. CDR3 bases: TGTGCCAGTAGTATCGGAGACCTTACAAATTCACCCCTCCACTTT. Translating gives CASSIGDLTNSPLHF.

The genes are TRBV5-8 and TRBJ1-3, with 7 bases that match TRBD1. Germline V CDR1 and CDR2: SGHTS, YDEGEE. This CDR3 has 15 residues. Trimming removed 3 bases from V and 2 bases from J; junction bases left unmatched: 5. CDR3 region: CASSSLTGTGNTIYF. The CDR3 DNA reads as TGTGCCAGCAGCTCGTTGACAGGGACTGGAAACACCATATATTTT. The full variable domain, its missing parts supplied by reference TRBV5-8 and TRBJ1-3, is EAGVTQSPTHLIKTRGQQATLRCSPISGHTSVYWYQQALGLGLQFLLWYDEGEERNRGNFPPRFSGRQFPNYSSELNVNALELEDSALYLCASSSLTGTGNTIYFGEGSWLTVV.

This CDR3 is CASSSVGTRAGYTF. In nucleotides, the CDR3 is TGTGCCAGCAGCTCGGTTGGGACACGGGCTGGCTACACCTTC. This chain links TRBV7-2 with TRBJ1-2, with D tentatively TRBD1 (6 bases). Germline CDR1 is SGHTA and CDR2 is FQGNSA. This CDR3 region has 14 residues. Trimming shortened V by 4 bases and J by 7 bases, and 16 bases separated the two germline ends.

The chain is built from TRBV7-9 and TRBJ1-6; no definite D call. V lost 2 bases to trimming and J lost 8 bases, with 10 bases between them. Germline lookup yields CDR1 SEHNR and CDR2 FQNEAQ (reference sequence). The CDR3 loop spans 14 amino acids. CDR3 protein: CASSLSGVHSPLHF. Written as DNA, the CDR3 is TGTGCCAGCAGCTTATCTGGCGTCCATTCACCCCTCCACTTT.

This rearrangement joins TRBV10-3 to TRBJ2-3; D possibly corresponds to TRBD1 (6 bases). The CDR3 runs to 13 residues. Per germline, CDR1 ENHRY and CDR2 SYGVKD. The V and J ends lost 6 bases and 4 bases respectively, with 11 bases between them. CDR3 loop: CAIREQGSDTQYF. The CDR3 DNA is TGTGCCATCAGAGAACAGGGATCAGATACGCAGTATTTT.